This is a list of T cell receptor beta chains from one sample in a study of T cell responses to AZD1222 COVID-19 vaccine. Generated by immunoSEQ multiplex PCR, the TCRdb table keeps only in-frame clones and is missing some. Among about 99,000 clones listed, about 89% were seen once. Sequenced here: peripheral blood, sampled 28 days after the second AZD1222 dose. The source of these receptors is an adult who received the AZD1222 COVID-19 vaccine. Each CDR3 is given with its conserved first and last residue. A D gene is named only where the DNA matches it firmly. Clone size is stated in some rows and not others, as once, few, many or a class when expanded.

cdr3_length j_call clone_size v_call d_call cdr3_nt cdr3_aa
14 TRBJ1-3 NA TRBV13 NA TGTGCCAGCAGCTCTGTAACAGGCGGAAACACCATATATTTT CASSSVTGGNTIYF
11 TRBJ2-2 NA TRBV4-1 NA TGCGCCAGCAGCCAGATCGGGGAGCTGTTTTTT CASSQIGELFF
17 TRBJ1-2 NA TRBV7-9 NA TGTGCCAGCAGCTATTCCAATTGGGCCCAAACCCAGTATGGCTACACCTTC CASSYSNWAQTQYGYTF
12 TRBJ2-3 NA TRBV27 NA TGTGCCAGCAGTCCCAGGGCAGATACGCAGTATTTT CASSPRADTQYF
12 TRBJ1-4 NA TRBV28 NA TGTGCCAGCAGTTTAAGTAATGAAAAACTGTTTTTT CASSLSNEKLFF
14 TRBJ1-5 NA TRBV28 TRBD1 TGTGCCAGCAGTCAGACAGGGGGCGGACAGCCCCAGCATTTT CASSQTGGGQPQHF
15 TRBJ1-5 NA TRBV19 NA TGTGCCAGTACAGACCGATGGATGGGCAATCAGCCCCAGCATTTT CASTDRWMGNQPQHF
16 TRBJ1-5 NA TRBV6-5 NA TGTGCCAGCAGTTCCGGGACGCCAGCCAGCAATCAGCCCCAGCATTTT CASSSGTPASNQPQHF
15 TRBJ1-5 NA TRBV19 TRBD1 TGTGCCAGTAGTGCACAGGGGATGGGCAGTCAGCCCCAGCATTTT CASSAQGMGSQPQHF
14 TRBJ2-1 NA TRBV5-1 NA TGCGCCAGCAGCTTGCCCGGGGTTGGCAATGAGCAGTTCTTC CASSLPGVGNEQFF
15 TRBJ1-3 NA TRBV2 NA TGTGCCAGCAGTGACCTCCGGGGTTCTGGAAACACCATATATTTT CASSDLRGSGNTIYF
14 TRBJ1-1 NA TRBV6-5 NA TGTGCCAGCAGTTACAGACAGCTGAACACTGAAGCTTTCTTT CASSYRQLNTEAFF
14 TRBJ2-1 NA TRBV19 NA TGTGCCAGTAGTGGTTCGCGGACCTACAATGAGCAGTTCTTC CASSGSRTYNEQFF
15 TRBJ1-4 NA TRBV9 NA TGTGCCAGCAGCGGGGGGAGGGTTGCGAGTGAAAAACTGTTTTTT CASSGGRVASEKLFF
12 TRBJ1-6 once TRBV27 TRBD1 TGTGCCAGCAAGGGGGCAGAAAACGTCCTCCACTTT CASKGAENVLHF
15 TRBJ1-4 NA TRBV15 TRBD1 TGTGCCACCAGCAGAGGACAGGGGGTCGGGGAAAAACTGTTTTTT CATSRGQGVGEKLFF
12 TRBJ1-5 NA TRBV24-1 NA TGTGCCACCAGTGAGGCCAATCAGCCCCAGCATTTT CATSEANQPQHF
16 TRBJ2-1 NA TRBV9 TRBD2 TGTGCCAGCAGCCCCCGTAGCGCTAGCGGGATAGATGAGCAGTTCTTC CASSPRSASGIDEQFF
16 TRBJ2-1 NA TRBV19 TRBD2 TGTGCCAGTAGTCAAAATGGGGCTAGCGGGAGTCATGAGCAGTTCTTC CASSQNGASGSHEQFF
18 TRBJ1-5 once TRBV3-1/TRBV3-2 TRBD1 TGTGCCAGCAGCCAAAAGGGGGGACAGAGTTATAGCAATCAGCCCCAGCATTTT CASSQKGGQSYSNQPQHF
14 TRBJ2-5 few TRBV14 NA TGTGCCAGCAGCCAACTTGGGGCGCGGGAGACCCAGTACTTC CASSQLGARETQYF
17 TRBJ2-3 NA TRBV3-1/TRBV3-2 NA TGTGCCAGCAGCCAAGTCAGGAGGGAAGATCGCACAGATACGCAGTATTTT CASSQVRREDRTDTQYF
15 TRBJ2-7 NA TRBV6-5 TRBD2 TGTGCCAGCAGGGAGCGGGAGGCGAGCTCCTACGAGCAGTACTTC CASREREASSYEQYF
12 TRBJ1-1 NA TRBV11-2 NA TGTGCCAGCAGCTCGGGACTAACTGAAGCTTTCTTT CASSSGLTEAFF
17 TRBJ1-5 once TRBV28 NA TGTGCCAGCAGTTTATCCGGGTCGAGGGCTCGTTTTCAGCCCCAGCATTTT CASSLSGSRARFQPQHF
16 TRBJ2-3 NA TRBV5-1 NA TGCGCCAGCCGTCCCCAGAGTTTTGGGGGCACAGATACGCAGTATTTT CASRPQSFGGTDTQYF
14 TRBJ2-7 NA TRBV18 NA TGTGCCAGCTCACCAGAGACAATAACTTACGAGCAGTACTTC CASSPETITYEQYF
15 TRBJ2-5 NA TRBV18 TRBD1 TGTGCCAGCTCACCAGGGACAGGGGGCGCGGAGACCCAGTACTTC CASSPGTGGAETQYF
16 TRBJ2-2 NA TRBV19 NA TGTGCCAGTAGTATACGCGGACAGTATAACACCGGGGAGCTGTTTTTT CASSIRGQYNTGELFF
15 TRBJ2-1 NA TRBV6-6 NA TGTGCCAGCAGTTTCGGCCAGGGCGCCTACAATGAGCAGTTCTTC CASSFGQGAYNEQFF
13 TRBJ2-5 few TRBV9 TRBD2 TGTGCCAGCAGCGTTTCGGGGGGAGAGACCCAGTACTTC CASSVSGGETQYF
13 TRBJ1-1 NA TRBV30 NA TGTGCCTGGAGCCTTACAGTCAACACTGAAGCTTTCTTT CAWSLTVNTEAFF
15 TRBJ2-5 NA TRBV25-1 NA TGTGCCAGCAGACCCGATCGGGGGTCACAAGAGACCCAGTACTTC CASRPDRGSQETQYF
16 TRBJ2-7 NA TRBV24-1 TRBD2 TGTGCCACCAGTGAGAAAGGACTAGCGGGATCCTACGAGCAGTACTTC CATSEKGLAGSYEQYF
15 TRBJ1-2 NA TRBV5-8 NA TGTGCCAGCAGCGTCCCGGGATGGGGAAACTATGGCTACACCTTC CASSVPGWGNYGYTF
14 TRBJ1-6 NA TRBV19 NA TGTGCCAGTACCCTTGGGCAGCTTAATTCACCCCTCCACTTT CASTLGQLNSPLHF
14 TRBJ2-3 NA TRBV10-1 NA TGCGCCAGCAGTGAGGACACTAGCACAGATACGCAGTATTTT CASSEDTSTDTQYF
13 TRBJ2-3 once TRBV24-1 NA TGTGCCACCAGTGATCCGACAGAAGATACGCAGTATTTT CATSDPTEDTQYF
14 TRBJ1-5 NA TRBV28 NA TGTGCCAGCAAGTGGGAAGATAGCAATCAGCCCCAGCATTTT CASKWEDSNQPQHF
12 TRBJ2-5 once TRBV10-3 NA TGTGCCATCAGTGAGAGAGAAGAGACCCAGTACTTC CAISEREETQYF
13 TRBJ1-5 once TRBV2 NA TGTGCCAGCAGTCCAACCCCAGACCAGCCCCAGCATTTT CASSPTPDQPQHF
13 TRBJ2-7 NA TRBV7-8 NA TGTGCCAGCAGCCGAGACAGGCCGTACGAGCAGTACTTC CASSRDRPYEQYF
15 TRBJ2-1 NA TRBV6-5 TRBD1 TGTGCCAGCAGTTACAGGACAGGGGTTTATTACCCCCAGTTCTTC CASSYRTGVYYPQFF
15 TRBJ2-2 NA TRBV28 TRBD2 TGTGCCAGCCTTAGGGGGCTAGCGGGGGCCGGGGAGCTGTTTTTT CASLRGLAGAGELFF
13 TRBJ1-1 NA TRBV7-9 NA TGTGCCAGCAGCTTAGCGGTCCCATTTGAAGCTTTCTTT CASSLAVPFEAFF
13 TRBJ1-2 NA TRBV6-2/TRBV6-3 NA TGTGCCAGCAGTTACGCACCGACCTATGGCTACACCTTC CASSYAPTYGYTF
13 TRBJ1-4 NA TRBV5-1 NA TGCGCCAGCAGCATCCAGCCTAATGAAAAACTGTTTTTT CASSIQPNEKLFF
17 TRBJ2-7 NA TRBV29-1 TRBD2 TGCAGCGTTGTGGGCAGGACGACTAGCGGGAACTCCTACGAGCAGTACTTC CSVVGRTTSGNSYEQYF